This passage covers 7 T cell receptor beta chains from one sample sequenced in a study of monozygotic twins with inflammatory bowel disease. Using the 5' RACE reads, TCRdb records one entry per CDR3 protein without DNA. The clone table shows around 97,000 distinct CDR3 sequences, with the ten largest holding 1.9%. Sequenced material: blood. The receptors were sampled from a human donor with ulcerative colitis or Crohn's disease, or a healthy co-twin of an affected twin (not recorded which).

The V gene is TRBV6-1, the J gene TRBJ1-5. This CDR3 spans 12 amino acids. The germline V gene encodes CDR1 MNHNS and CDR2 SASEGT. The CDR3 protein is CATRLYNQPQHF.

The CDR3 reads CASSLDFTMGEHEQFF. The chain is built from TRBV11-2 and TRBJ2-1; no DNA is available, so the TRBD1 call from TCRdb remains unchecked. Germline V gene lookup returns CDR1 SGHAT and CDR2 FQNNGV. The CDR3 loop spans 16 amino acids.

The genes are TRBV7-9 and TRBJ1-2; as DNA is missing, the TRBD1 call by TCRdb cannot be tested. This CDR3 is 14 amino acids long. The germline V gene encodes CDR1 SEHNR and CDR2 FQNEAQ (reference sequence). The CDR3: CASRQDSTYYGYTF. Variable domain in full (rest from reference TRBV7-9 and TRBJ1-2): DTGVSQNPRHKITKRGQNVTFRCDPISEHNRLYWYRQTLGQGPEFLTYFQNEAQLEKSRLLSDRFSAERPKGSFSTLEIQRTEQGDSAMYLCASRQDSTYYGYTFGSGTRLTVV.

The chain recombines TRBV5-6 with TRBJ2-1; the TRBD2 assignment by TCRdb is unverifiable without DNA. Germline CDR1 and CDR2: SGHDT and YYEEEE. The CDR3 contains 17 residues. CDR3 protein: CASSLSNWLAGVNEQFF.

The chain uses TRBV6-5 and TRBJ2-1. Germline V gene sequence: CDR1 MNHEY, CDR2 SVGAGI. This CDR3 contains 13 residues. The CDR3 sequence is CASSTTVNNEQFF.

The chain carries TRBV7-9 and TRBJ2-7; there is no DNA to check the TCRdb D call of TRBD1. There are 14 residues in the CDR3. CDR1 SEHNR and CDR2 FQNEAQ come from the germline V gene (reference sequence). The CDR3 protein is CASSSGQVGNEQYF.

CDR3: CAINNPGAGNTEAFF. The V gene is TRBV10-3, the J gene TRBJ1-1; the TRBD1 assignment by TCRdb is unverifiable without DNA. Germline V gene lookup returns CDR1 ENHRY and CDR2 SYGVKD. The CDR3 totals 15 residues.